Shown below are 6 T cell receptor beta chains from a single sample sequenced in a study of CD8 T cells in Susac syndrome. Random hexamers were used to reverse transcribe an amount of about 0.5 to 1 ug RNA. TCRdb analysed the immunoSEQ multiplex PCR reads with MiXCR anew, one entry per CDR3 protein. Of about 210,000 distinct CDR3 sequences listed, over 90% were seen once; the top ten hold approximately 0.075%. Material for sequencing was CD4+ T cells from PBMCs. The receptor set was obtained from a human donor with multiple sclerosis.

J is TRBJ1-1 and V is TRBV20-1; D unclear. V was clipped by 1 base and J by 1 base, with 13 bases between them. Germline CDR1 and CDR2: DFQATT and SNEGSKA (reference sequence). This CDR3 spans 15 amino acids. The CDR3 nucleotides read TGCAGTGCTAGAGTCTTGCTCAGCGAGAACACTGAAGCTTTCTTT. This gives the protein CSARVLLSENTEAFF.

V is TRBV7-9 and J is TRBJ2-3; D is unclear. CDR3 length: 14 residues. Germline assignment: CDR1 SEHNR and CDR2 FQNEAQ (reference sequence). V was shortened by 5 bases and J by 0 bases, with 9 bases between the two germline ends. The CDR3 DNA sequence: TGTGCCAGCAGCCCTTCCCTCAGCACAGATACGCAGTATTTT. It is translated as CASSPSLSTDTQYF. The variable domain in full, completed from reference TRBV7-9 and TRBJ2-3, reads DTGVSQNPRHKITKRGQNVTFRCDPISEHNRLYWYRQTLGQGPEFLTYFQNEAQLEKSRLLSDRFSAERPKGSFSTLEIQRTEQGDSAMYLCASSPSLSTDTQYFGPGTRLTVL.

The chain joins TRBV30 to TRBJ2-6; no clear D gene. Germline CDR1 and CDR2: GTSNPN and SVGIG (reference sequence). There are 16 residues in the CDR3. Trimming shortened V by 2 bases and J by 4 bases, and 15 bases separated the two germline ends. The DNA for the CDR3 is TGTGCCTGGAGTTCTTCGCGCATTTCCGGGGCCAACGTCCTGACTTTC. This codes for CAWSSSRISGANVLTF.

The chain couples TRBV23-1 to TRBJ2-7; 14 bases line up with TRBD2. TRBV23-1 is known as an ORF, though its function is uncertain. The CDR3 has 13 amino acids. J was trimmed by 5 bases and V by 7 bases; bases with no gene match: 1. The CDR3 coding sequence is TGCGCCAGCACGGGACTAGCGGGGGACGAGCAGTACTTC. Translating gives CASTGLAGDEQYF.

The chain combines TRBV29-1 with TRBJ1-1, with TRBD1 matching over 7 bases. The CDR3 runs 13 residues. The trim removed 7 bases at V and 1 base at J, leaving 6 bases unmatched. Germline values: CDR1 SQVTM, CDR2 ANQGSEA. CDR3 nucleotides: TGCAGCGGACGCCGACAGGGGAACACTGAAGCTTTCTTT. Residues: CSGRRQGNTEAFF.

The chain carries TRBV20-1 and TRBJ1-3; D call uncertain. The germline V gene has CDR1 DFQATT and CDR2 SNEGSKA (reference sequence). The CDR3 is 11 residues long. With 6 bases removed from V and 4 bases from J, the gap between germline ends came to 7 bases. CDR3 loop: CSAPVGNTIYF. CDR3 nucleotide sequence: TGCAGTGCGCCGGTGGGAAACACCATATATTTT.